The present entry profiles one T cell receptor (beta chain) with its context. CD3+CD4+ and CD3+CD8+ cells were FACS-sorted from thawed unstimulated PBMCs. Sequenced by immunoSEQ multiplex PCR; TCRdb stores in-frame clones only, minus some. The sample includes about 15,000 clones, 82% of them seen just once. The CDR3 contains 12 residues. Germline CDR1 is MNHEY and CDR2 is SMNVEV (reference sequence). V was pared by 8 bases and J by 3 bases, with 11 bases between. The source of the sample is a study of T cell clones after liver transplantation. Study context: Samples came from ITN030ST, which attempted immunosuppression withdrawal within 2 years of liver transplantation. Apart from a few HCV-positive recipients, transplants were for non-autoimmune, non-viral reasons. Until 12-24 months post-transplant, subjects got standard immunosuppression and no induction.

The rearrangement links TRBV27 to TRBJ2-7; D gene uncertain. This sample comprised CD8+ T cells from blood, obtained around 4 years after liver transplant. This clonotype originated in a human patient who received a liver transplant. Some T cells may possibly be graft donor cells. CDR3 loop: CASLTSGYEQYF. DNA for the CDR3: TGTGCCAGCCTCACCTCGGGCTACGAGCAGTACTTC.